The source of this T cell receptor beta chain is a study of CD8 T cells in Susac syndrome. Random hexamers served to reverse transcribe about 0.45 to 1 ug RNA. Amplification of TCR beta CDR3 used immunoSEQ multiplex PCR across 54 Vbeta and 13 Jbeta. TCRdb re-analysed the immunoSEQ multiplex PCR reads in MiXCR, keeping a single row per CDR3 protein. The profile shows approximately 100,000 distinct CDR3 sequences, around 97% of them singletons. With regard to this clonotype: No antigen is known for it.

The T cells that were sequenced for TCR beta were CD8+ and CD4+ cells from blood. The study used healthy donors as controls matched for age and sex. Overall study results and limits: By the study's own acknowledgment, its TCR sequencing and HLA analysis included relatively few individuals.

CDR1 and CDR2 from the germline V gene are SGHRS and YFSETQ. The CDR3 loop spans 15 amino acids. With 1 base clipped from V and 2 bases from J, the junction kept 3 bases outside the gene matches. Sequenced input: CD4+ T cells from PBMCs. The chain employs TRBV5-1 and TRBJ2-5, with 9 nucleotides matching TRBD2. The clonotype originates from a human donor in good health. The CDR3 DNA reads as TGCGCCAGCAGCTTGATCGCGGGGGGGCAAGAGACCCAGTACTTC. Translating gives CASSLIAGGQETQYF.